The clone carrying this TCR beta chain was found once. What it binds is not known. This record belongs to a study of shared clonotypes between healthy human individuals. Partitioning of CD4+ cells yielded a CD45RA+ naive subset and a CD45RA-negative memory subset. General study points: Naive subsets typically showed greater estimated richness than memory subsets.

Germline V lookup: CDR1 MDHEN, CDR2 SYDVKM. This CDR3 is built from 14 residues. Trimming pared 5 bases from V and 8 bases from J, leaving 16 bases between. Assay: immunoSEQ multiplex PCR; the TCRdb copy retains only in-frame clones and omits some. The repertoire includes a few million clones, more than 85% of them detected once, and 0.39% sits in the top ten. This receptor was obtained from a man aged 18 to 30 in good health. Some clones in this sample may be carry-over from other donors' samples. Sequenced sample: naive CD4+ T cells from PBMCs. Subset of the sample: CD45RA+ positively selected. The rearrangement links TRBV28 to TRBJ2-4; D is tentatively TRBD1 or TRBD2 (5 bases each). The CDR3 loop is CASSPRLLGDIQYF. The CDR3 DNA reads as TGTGCCAGCAGTCCCCGACTCCTGGGGGACATTCAGTACTTC. Using reference TRBV28 and TRBJ2-4 for the parts outside the CDR3, the full variable domain is DVKVTQSSRYLVKRTGEKVFLECVQDMDHENMFWYRQDPGLGLRLIYFSYDVKMKEKGDIPEGYSVSREKKERFSLILESASTNQTSMYLCASSPRLLGDIQYFGAGTRLSVL.